This T cell receptor beta chain stems from a study of T cells in localized non-small cell lung cancer. Assay: immunoSEQ multiplex PCR; the TCRdb copy retains only in-frame clones and omits some. The table lists around 69,000 clones, 85% to 90% of them singletons. A word on this clone: Its antigen remains unknown.

Study findings and constraints: Maximal T cell clonality occurred in uninvolved adjacent lung, with tumor ranking below it. Within adjacent lung there appeared a median approximately 59 of the top 100 tumor clones.

Germline assignment: CDR1 SGHTA and CDR2 FQGNSA. Unmatched junction bases numbered 6, after V lost 5 bases and J lost 4 bases. The CDR3 length is 14 residues. The starting material was peripheral blood, obtained before any cancer treatment. The chain recombines TRBV7-2 with TRBJ2-3; 7 bases line up with TRBD2. This TCR was recovered from a woman aged 35-75 years with stage I lung adenocarcinoma. The CDR3 DNA is TGTGCCAGCAGCGTAAGGCGGGAGCCAGATACGCAGTATTTT. Translated: CASSVRREPDTQYF.